A single sample is the source of the 8 T cell receptor beta chains below, sequenced in a study of beta chain features in type 1 diabetes. The sequenced template was cDNA made from the entire isolated RNA. The assay was immunoSEQ multiplex PCR, and TCRdb's table has in-frame clones only and misses some. Seen here are 450,000 or so clones, approximately 10% observed once, and the top ten hold approximately 0.045%. Sequences were obtained from naive CD4+ T cells from blood. Source of these receptors: a woman younger than 35 in good health.

This clone was observed a few times. This chain joins TRBV4-2 and TRBJ1-2; D not resolved. V was pared by 1 base and J by 0 bases, with 9 bases between. CDR1 and CDR2 from the germline V gene are LGHNA and YNFKEQ. This CDR3 contains 15 residues. The CDR3 DNA reads TGTGCCAGCAGCCAAGTTCAGGACTCTAACTATGGCTACACCTTC. Translated, it gives CASSQVQDSNYGYTF.

The table lists this clone with a few counts. This chain links TRBV15 with TRBJ2-1; D not certain. CDR3 length: 12 amino acids. V was shortened by 0 bases and J by 15 bases, with 12 bases between the two germline ends. The V gene's germline CDR1 is LNHNV and CDR2 YYDKDF (reference sequence). This CDR3 reads CATSRDMGYPFF. The DNA for the CDR3 is TGTGCCACCAGCAGAGATATGGGGTACCCGTTCTTC.

Here the CDR3 reads CASSTKSSGSTDTQYF. For the CDR3, the DNA is TGTGCCAGCAGCACGAAATCTAGCGGGTCCACAGATACGCAGTATTTT. The chain employs TRBV7-2 and TRBJ2-3; 8 bases line up with TRBD2. The trim removed 5 bases at V and 2 bases at J, leaving 9 bases unmatched. Germline assignment: CDR1 SGHTA and CDR2 FQGNSA. The CDR3 covers 16 residues.

This clone was counted only a few times. The V call is TRBV9, the J call TRBJ1-1; maybe TRBD1 (5 bases). The V end was cut by 4 bases, the J end by 1 base, with 11 bases between. This CDR3 region has 14 residues. Per germline, CDR1 SGDLS and CDR2 YYNGEE. This CDR3 is CASSPGTWNTEAFF. CDR3 coding DNA: TGTGCCAGCAGCCCCGGGACGTGGAACACTGAAGCTTTCTTT.

The chain links TRBV4-3 to TRBJ2-5; D is undetermined. The V and J ends lost 0 bases and 4 bases respectively, with 9 bases between them. This CDR3 spans 14 amino acids. Germline V gives CDR1 LGHNA, CDR2 YSLEER. In nucleotides, the CDR3 is TGCGCCAGCAGCCAAGATCCCTATGGAGAGACCCAGTACTTC. Its protein is CASSQDPYGETQYF.

There are a few counts of this clone. This sequence joins TRBV2 and TRBJ1-1, with 7 bases that match TRBD1. The CDR3 consists of 15 residues. With 6 bases clipped from V and 5 bases from J, the junction kept 12 bases outside the gene matches. The germline CDR1 and CDR2 sequences are SNHLY and FYNNEI. The CDR3 here is CASSAAGTVLTEAFF. The CDR3 DNA sequence: TGTGCCAGCAGCGCCGCCGGGACAGTTTTAACTGAAGCTTTCTTT.

The chain employs TRBV5-8 and TRBJ2-7; weak D call: TRBD1 (7 bases). V gave up 0 bases and J gave up 5 bases, with 24 bases separating them. CDR3 length: 18 amino acids. The germline V gene encodes CDR1 SGHTS and CDR2 YDEGEE. CDR3 protein: CASSLGRGLPTGTDEQYF. The CDR3 DNA is TGTGCCAGCAGCTTGGGTCGGGGGCTACCGACAGGGACCGACGAGCAGTACTTC.

This clone was seen a few times. CDR3 bases: TGTGCCAGCAGCTTTCTCGGCCTCGGGAACACCATATATTTT. This sequence encodes CASSFLGLGNTIYF. The chain joins TRBV7-2 to TRBJ1-3; D not resolved. The germline V gene has CDR1 SGHTA and CDR2 FQGNSA. The CDR3 contains 14 residues. V was clipped by 3 bases and J by 7 bases, with 13 bases between them.